The 30 T cell receptor beta chains listed next were all sequenced from one sample in a study of blood T cell repertoires in COVID-19. Repertoires were generated with immunoSEQ multiplex PCR, while TCRdb's copy carries only in-frame clones and drops some. The profile shows under 15,000 clones, roughly 91% of them singletons. The sequenced sample was peripheral blood. Receptors were obtained from a human donor in a cohort sampled during active COVID-19.

This chain connects TRBV7-9 to TRBJ1-1; D is uncertain. The germline V gene has CDR1 SEHNR and CDR2 FQNEAQ (reference sequence). With 5 bases removed from V and 4 bases from J, the gap between germline ends came to 20 bases. This CDR3 spans 16 amino acids. The CDR3 reads CASSPRRVSEGTEAFF. The CDR3 DNA sequence: TGTGCCAGCAGCCCTCGCCGTGTCTCGGAGGGCACTGAAGCTTTCTTT.

The V gene is TRBV29-1, the J gene TRBJ2-3, with 9 nucleotides matching TRBD1. V shed 6 bases and J 3 bases; nucleotides not matched to a gene: 7. Germline V gene sequence: CDR1 SQVTM, CDR2 ANQGSEA. CDR3 length: 14 amino acids. CDR3 region: CSVPGQGLTDTQYF. The CDR3 DNA follows: TGCAGCGTCCCGGGACAGGGATTGACAGATACGCAGTATTTT.

This chain links TRBV30 with TRBJ1-2, with D possibly matching TRBD1 (5 bases). The CDR3 contains 14 residues. V lost 2 bases, J lost 3 bases, and 13 bases lay in between. Per germline, CDR1 GTSNPN and CDR2 SVGIG (reference sequence). In DNA, the CDR3 is TGTGCCTGGAGTAGCGGGGGGGTCTACTATGGCTACACCTTC. Protein product: CAWSSGGVYYGYTF.

V gene TRBV7-2 combines with J gene TRBJ1-6; 9 bases agree with TRBD1. This CDR3 is built from 15 residues. CDR1 is SGHTA and CDR2 is FQGNSA in the germline V gene. With V trimmed by 3 bases and J by 9 bases, 6 bases remained unmatched. CDR3 sequence: CASSFPGQGTSPLHF. CDR3 nucleotides: TGTGCCAGCAGCTTTCCGGGACAGGGTACTTCACCCCTCCACTTT.

The chain joins TRBV4-3 to TRBJ1-1; D not resolved. Per the germline V gene, CDR1 is LGHNA and CDR2 is YSLEER. Between the trimmed V and J ends, which lost 1 base and 5 bases, there was a span of 17 bases. The CDR3 extends over 16 amino acids. The DNA for the CDR3 is TGCGCCAGCAGCCAAGTGCCCCAAATATCGGGGACTGAAGCTTTCTTT. Encoded protein: CASSQVPQISGTEAFF.

This sequence joins TRBV6-1 and TRBJ1-5; 7 nucleotides line up with TRBD1. J lost 12 bases, V lost 0 bases, and 5 bases had no gene match. The length of the CDR3 is 13 residues. Per the germline V gene, CDR1 is MNHNS and CDR2 is SASEGT. The CDR3 region is CASSEARAGGQHF. The CDR3 DNA is TGTGCCAGCAGTGAAGCTCGGGCAGGGGGCCAGCATTTT.

This clone is a singleton in its sample. V and J are TRBV19 and TRBJ1-2; D not certain. The CDR3 length is 13 residues. CDR1 is LNHDA, CDR2 SQIVND, per germline (reference sequence). The ends were cut back, 5 bases at V and 4 bases at J, with 11 bases in the middle. CDR3 region: CASSPGSTYGYTF. DNA for the CDR3: TGTGCCAGTAGTCCGGGATCCACCTATGGCTACACCTTC.

This clone was seen more than once but under ten times. This rearrangement joins TRBV6-6 to TRBJ2-7, with 9 positions matching TRBD1. The CDR3 is 14 residues long. Losses at the gene ends were 4 bases for V and 4 bases for J; bases not matched to a gene: 5. Germline-derived CDR1 and CDR2 are MNHNY and SVGAGI (reference sequence). Written as DNA, the CDR3 is TGTGCCAGCAGTTTGGCCGGGACAGGGTACGAGCAGTACTTC. It codes for CASSLAGTGYEQYF.

CDR3 in amino acids: CASTIQGANEKLFF. CDR3 DNA: TGTGCCAGCACCATACAGGGGGCTAATGAAAAACTGTTTTTT. The chain couples TRBV28 to TRBJ1-4; 8 positions match TRBD1. V was clipped by 7 bases and J by 3 bases; unmatched bases: 4. The CDR3 is 14 residues long. Germline CDR1 is MDHEN and CDR2 is SYDVKM.

The chain carries TRBV6-6 and TRBJ2-3, with 9 positions matching TRBD1. The V gene's germline CDR1 is MNHNY and CDR2 SVGAGI (reference sequence). Unmatched junction bases numbered 3, after V lost 6 bases and J lost 2 bases. This CDR3 spans 14 amino acids. Written as DNA, the CDR3 is TGTGCCAGCAGGACAGGGGGGTACACAGATACGCAGTATTTT. This codes for CASRTGGYTDTQYF.

The rearrangement uses TRBV10-2 and TRBJ2-7; TRBD2 agrees at 7 bases. The CDR3 is 14 residues long. V gave up 8 bases and J gave up 2 bases; unmatched junction bases: 9. Germline loops: CDR1 WSHSY, CDR2 SAAADI. CDR3 sequence: CASSLADTTYEQYF. CDR3 coding DNA: TGCGCCAGCTCCCTAGCGGACACGACCTACGAGCAGTACTTC.

The rearrangement links TRBV21-1 to TRBJ1-1; the D call of TRBD1 is as the table states it, not checked on the DNA. TRBV21-1 is labeled a pseudogene. CDR3 length equals 15 residues. CDR3 sequence reads: CASSKGGRGTGQAFF. CDR3 DNA sequence: TGTGCCAGCAGCAAAGGGGGGCGTGGGACAGGGCAAGCTTTCTTT.

The CDR3 reads CASSQDSSRTGRKLFF. The CDR3 region has the DNA TGCGCCAGCAGCCAAGATTCGAGCAGAACCGGGAGAAAACTGTTTTTT. The chain links TRBV4-1 to TRBJ1-4; D is unclear. The CDR3 sequence is 16 residues long. CDR1 and CDR2 (germline): MGHRA, YSYEKL. Trimming took 0 bases from V and 10 from J, leaving 18 bases between them.

As for this clone: A junction boundary mismatches the germline segment, possibly from a read error. This CDR3 reads CASRGGTEYDF. The CDR3, as DNA: TGTGCCAGCAGAGGGGGGACAGAGTATGACTTT. The rearrangement uses TRBV6-5 and TRBJ2-3, with a tentative D call TRBD1 (7 bases). The CDR3 has 11 amino acids. Germline lookup yields CDR1 MNHEY and CDR2 SVGAGI.

The CDR3 DNA follows: TGTGCCAGCACCGGGACAGGGGGTGACGAGCAGTACTTC. Its protein product is CASTGTGGDEQYF. The V call is TRBV12-3 or TRBV12-4, the J call TRBJ2-7; 11 nucleotides match TRBD1. The CDR3 has 13 amino acids. The trim removed 7 bases at V and 5 bases at J, leaving 4 bases unmatched.

This clone was counted once. J is TRBJ2-5 and V is TRBV4-3, with D tentatively TRBD1 (6 bases). CDR1 and CDR2 from the germline V gene are LGHNA and YSLEER. Trimming cost V 0 bases and J 9 bases, with 17 bases left between them. This CDR3 comprises 15 residues. The DNA of the CDR3 is TGCGCCAGCAGCCAAGATAGGGGGACGGGGTCGGCCCAGTACTTC. Protein sequence: CASSQDRGTGSAQYF.

V gene TRBV27 combines with J gene TRBJ1-2; 9 bases align to TRBD1. CDR3 length equals 15 residues. The germline CDR1 and CDR2 sequences are MNHEY and SMNVEV (reference sequence). V lost 1 base and J lost 2; bases outside the gene matches: 2. CDR3 sequence reads: CASSLYGTGNYGYTF. In DNA, the CDR3 is TGTGCCAGCAGTTTATATGGGACAGGGAACTATGGCTACACCTTC.

This chain joins TRBV6-6 and TRBJ1-2, with D maybe TRBD1 (6 bases). Trimming cost V 0 bases and J 8 bases, with 16 bases left between them. This CDR3 is 15 amino acids long. CDR1 MNHNY and CDR2 SVGAGI come from the germline V gene (reference sequence). The CDR3 DNA reads as TGTGCCAGCAGTTACTCGCTCAGGGGAGTTTTCGGCTACACCTTC. It codes for CASSYSLRGVFGYTF.

The V and J genes are TRBV5-6 and TRBJ1-1; 7 bases are shared with TRBD1. CDR3 length: 14 residues. Losses at the gene ends were 2 bases for V and 1 base for J; bases not matched to a gene: 2. The V gene's germline CDR1 is SGHDT and CDR2 YYEEEE. For the CDR3, the DNA is TGTGCCAGCAGCTTCCGGGACAGGAACACTGAAGCTTTCTTT. Protein sequence: CASSFRDRNTEAFF.

This clone occurred a few times. The genes are TRBV7-2 and TRBJ1-6; D remains ambiguous. CDR3 length equals 14 residues. Germline CDR1 SGHTA, CDR2 FQGNSA. Trimming left V 6 bases short and J 6 bases short, with 12 bases between. Written as DNA, the CDR3 is TGTGCCAGCAGGTCGCCTCTAGTTAATTCACCCCTCCACTTT. Its protein is CASRSPLVNSPLHF.

The chain carries TRBV24-1 and TRBJ2-1; perhaps TRBD1 as D (7 bases). V was pared by 3 bases and J by 5 bases, with 13 bases between. The CDR3 covers 15 residues. Germline lookup yields CDR1 KGHDR and CDR2 SFDVKD. CDR3 coding DNA: TGTGCCACCAGTGATCCCAGGGGGGCAAACAATGAGCAGTTCTTC. Translation: CATSDPRGANNEQFF.

The rearrangement joins TRBV27 to TRBJ1-2; D gene ambiguous. Trimming removed 6 bases from V and 1 base from J, with 18 bases in between. There are 16 residues in the CDR3. Germline values: CDR1 MNHEY, CDR2 SMNVEV (reference sequence). The CDR3 spells CASSLTSRGINYGYTF. CDR3 DNA: TGTGCCAGCAGCCTGACATCCCGAGGGATTAACTATGGCTACACCTTC.

The chain is built from TRBV20-1 and TRBJ1-4; TRBD1 aligns across 11 bases. The CDR3 spans 16 residues. J lost 8 bases, V lost 3 bases, and 11 bases had no gene match. CDR1 DFQATT and CDR2 SNEGSKA come from the germline V gene (reference sequence). The CDR3 region has the DNA TGCAGTGCTAGTAAGGACAGGGGGCTAGTGGAGGAAAAACTGTTTTTT. Protein sequence: CSASKDRGLVEEKLFF.

The rearrangement links TRBV4-1 to TRBJ2-4; maybe TRBD2 (7 bases). The CDR3 spans 15 residues. Germline V gene data show CDR1 as MGHRA and CDR2 as YSYEKL. V was cut by 2 bases and J by 5 bases, with 13 bases left in between. The CDR3 sequence is CASSQRGGRENIQYF. Here the CDR3 DNA reads TGCGCCAGCAGCCAAAGGGGGGGCCGCGAAAACATTCAGTACTTC.

The V gene is TRBV19, the J gene TRBJ1-4; D remains unclear. This CDR3 spans 15 amino acids. The germline CDR1 and CDR2 sequences are LNHDA and SQIVND (reference sequence). V lost 3 bases and J 3 bases, leaving 11 bases between the germline ends. The DNA for the CDR3 is TGTGCCAGTAGTATTGGAGGGCGAGCTAATGAAAAACTGTTTTTT. Translated: CASSIGGRANEKLFF.

CDR3 DNA: TGTGCCAGCAGCGTATTAGCAGGGGAGGGGACAGATACGCAGTATTTT. Translating it yields CASSVLAGEGTDTQYF. The chain recombines TRBV9 with TRBJ2-3, with D maybe TRBD2 (7 bases). The CDR3 extends over 16 amino acids. CDR1 is SGDLS and CDR2 is YYNGEE in the germline V gene. Trimming took off 1 base at V and 3 bases at J, with 15 bases between the two ends.

This clone was seen only once. The chain employs TRBV11-2 and TRBJ2-7; 8 bases fit TRBD1. With 1 base clipped from V and 5 bases from J, the junction kept 7 bases outside the gene matches. Looked up from germline, CDR1 is SGHAT and CDR2 is FQNNGV. CDR3 size: 15 residues. The CDR3 DNA sequence: TGTGCCAGCAGCTTAGGGGCAGGGGGCCTGAACGAGCAGTACTTC. Its protein product is CASSLGAGGLNEQYF.

The chain uses TRBV19 and TRBJ2-7, with no clear D. Trimming stripped 3 bases from V and 0 bases from J, with 6 bases between. Germline lookup yields CDR1 LNHDA and CDR2 SQIVND (reference sequence). This CDR3 region has 13 residues. The CDR3 here is CASSMGISYEQYF. The CDR3 DNA reads as TGTGCCAGTAGTATGGGCATCTCCTACGAGCAGTACTTC.

The chain employs TRBV18 and TRBJ2-5; D possibly corresponds to TRBD1 (6 bases). V shed 6 bases and J shed 4 bases, with 12 bases lying between them. From germline, CDR1 is KGHSH and CDR2 LQKENI. This CDR3 spans 13 amino acids. The DNA of the CDR3 is TGTGCCAGCTCCCGGGACACAATAGAGACCCAGTACTTC. As protein: CASSRDTIETQYF.

This sequence joins TRBV5-4 and TRBJ2-2, with 13 bases that match TRBD2. Trimming removed 6 bases from V and 7 bases from J; junction bases left unmatched: 9. The CDR3 contains 16 residues. The V gene's germline CDR1 is SGHNT and CDR2 YYREEE (reference sequence). The CDR3 here is CASTLGTSGVFGELFF. CDR3 nucleotides: TGTGCCAGCACCCTGGGGACTAGCGGGGTTTTCGGGGAGCTGTTTTTT.